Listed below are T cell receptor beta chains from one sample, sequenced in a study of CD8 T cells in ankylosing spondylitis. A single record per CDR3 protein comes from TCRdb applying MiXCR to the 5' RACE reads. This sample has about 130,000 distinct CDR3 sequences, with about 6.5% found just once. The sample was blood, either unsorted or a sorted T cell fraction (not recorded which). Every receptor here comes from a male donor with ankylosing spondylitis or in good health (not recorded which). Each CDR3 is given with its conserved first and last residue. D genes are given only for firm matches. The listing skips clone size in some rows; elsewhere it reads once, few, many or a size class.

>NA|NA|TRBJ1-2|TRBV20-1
TGCAGTGCTAGAGATGCAACAACCTATGGCTACACCTTC
CSARDATTYGYTF
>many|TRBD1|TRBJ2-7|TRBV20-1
TGCAGTGCTAGCCCGGGACAGGCTTACGAGCAGTACTTC
CSASPGQAYEQYF
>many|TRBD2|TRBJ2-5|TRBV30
TGTGCCTGGAGTGTACTAGCGGGAGTAGGGGAGACCCAGTACTTC
CAWSVLAGVGETQYF
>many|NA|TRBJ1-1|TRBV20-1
TGCAGTGCTAGCAGAGGGTTGAACACTGAAGCTTTCTTT
CSASRGLNTEAFF
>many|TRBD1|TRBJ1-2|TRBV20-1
TGCAGTGCCCTGGACAGGGTCTACACCTTC
CSALDRVYTF
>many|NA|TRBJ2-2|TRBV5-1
TGCGCCAGCAGCTTGGAAACAGGGTGGACCGGGGAGCTGTTTTTT
CASSLETGWTGELFF
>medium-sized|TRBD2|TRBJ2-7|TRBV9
TGTGCCAGCAGCTGGGGGATGGGGGGGGGCGAGCAGTACTTC
CASSWGMGGGEQYF
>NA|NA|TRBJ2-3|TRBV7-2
TGTGCCAGCAGCTCAAGGAGTTCAGATACGCAGTATTTT
CASSSRSSDTQYF
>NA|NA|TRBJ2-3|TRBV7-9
TGTGCCAGCAGTGAGAATCCAGATACGCAGTATTTT
CASSENPDTQYF
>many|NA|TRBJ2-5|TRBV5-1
TGCGCCAGCAGCAACGAGGAGACCCAGTACTTC
CASSNEETQYF
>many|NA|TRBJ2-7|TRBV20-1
TGCAGTGCTAGAGATCTAGCGAGGTTTTACGAGCAGTACTTC
CSARDLARFYEQYF
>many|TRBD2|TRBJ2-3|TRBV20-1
TGCAGTGCCCCGAAAGCGGGGGGGCCTGGAGATACGCAGTATTTT
CSAPKAGGPGDTQYF
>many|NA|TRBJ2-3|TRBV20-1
TGCAGTGCTAGAGAAGCACTAGATGGCACAGATACGCAGTATTTT
CSAREALDGTDTQYF
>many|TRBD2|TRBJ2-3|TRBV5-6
TGTGCCAGCAGCTTGACCCTAGCGGGGAGCACAGATACGCAGTATTTT
CASSLTLAGSTDTQYF
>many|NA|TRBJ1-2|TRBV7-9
TGTGCCAGCAGCTTGGGCCAGAATCTAATCTATGGCTACACCTTC
CASSLGQNLIYGYTF
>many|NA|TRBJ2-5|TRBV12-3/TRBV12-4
TGTGCCAGCAGTTTATACTGGATATCCCAAGAGACCCAGTACTTC
CASSLYWISQETQYF
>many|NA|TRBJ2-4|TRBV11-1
TGTGCCAGCAGCTTATTCCGGAGTGAGGGGGGGGCCAAAAACATTCAGTACTTC
CASSLFRSEGGAKNIQYF
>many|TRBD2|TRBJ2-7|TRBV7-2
TGTGCCAGCAGCCAGAGGACTAGCGGGGGCTCCTACGAGCAGTACTTC
CASSQRTSGGSYEQYF
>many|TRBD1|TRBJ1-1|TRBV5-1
TGCGCCAGCAGCAACACAGGGGTTCCTGAAGCTTTCTTT
CASSNTGVPEAFF
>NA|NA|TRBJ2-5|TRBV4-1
TGCGCCAGCAGCCAAGGTGGAGGGAGGGAGACCCAGTACTTC
CASSQGGGRETQYF
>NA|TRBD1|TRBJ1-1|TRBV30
TGTGCCTGGAGTTACGGACAGGGGGCTGAAGCTTTCTTT
CAWSYGQGAEAFF
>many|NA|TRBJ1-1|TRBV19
TGTGCCAGTGCCTCAACAGAATACACTGAAGCTTTCTTT
CASASTEYTEAFF
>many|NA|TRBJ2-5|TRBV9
TGTGCCAGCAGCGTAGAAGGGCGGGAGACCCAGTACTTC
CASSVEGRETQYF
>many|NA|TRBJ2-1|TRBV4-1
TGCGCCAGCAGCCAGCACACTAGCCCCAGCTCCTACAATGAGCAGTTCTTC
CASSQHTSPSSYNEQFF
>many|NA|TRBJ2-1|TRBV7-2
TGTGCCAGCAGCACTAGGGACACCCAGGGTGAGCAGTTCTTC
CASSTRDTQGEQFF
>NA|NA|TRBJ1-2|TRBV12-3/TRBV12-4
TGTGCCAGCAGTTTAGCCGGGACATCTAACTATGGCTACACCTTC
CASSLAGTSNYGYTF
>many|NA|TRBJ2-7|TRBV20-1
TGCAGTGCTAGAGATCCTAGCGATGACTCCTACGAGCAGTACTTC
CSARDPSDDSYEQYF
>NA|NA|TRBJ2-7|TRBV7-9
TGTGCCAGCACCCCGGAGGGTATGAACGAGCAGTACTTC
CASTPEGMNEQYF
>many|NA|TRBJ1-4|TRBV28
TGTGCCAGCAGTTCAGGGGATTTTGGAAAACTGTTTTTT
CASSSGDFGKLFF
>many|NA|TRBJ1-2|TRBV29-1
TGCAGCGTAGAGAGTATCTCGGGCTATGGCTACACCTTC
CSVESISGYGYTF
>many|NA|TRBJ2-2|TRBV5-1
TGCGCCAGCAGCGACGGATCGAACACCGGGGAGCTGTTTTTT
CASSDGSNTGELFF
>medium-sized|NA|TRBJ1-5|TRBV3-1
TGTGCCAGCAGCCAAGAGAAGACAGGTGATATCGGCAATCAGCCCCAGCATTTT
CASSQEKTGDIGNQPQHF
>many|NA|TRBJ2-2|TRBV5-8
TGTGCCGGCAGGCGGGACACGAACACCGGGGAGCTGTTTTTT
CAGRRDTNTGELFF
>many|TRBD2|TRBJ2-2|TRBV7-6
TGTGCCAGCAGCTCCCTAGCGGGAGGGCCTCGGACCGGGGAGCTGTTTTTT
CASSSLAGGPRTGELFF
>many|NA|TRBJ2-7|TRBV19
TGTGCCAGTAGTGCCAGTCAATCCTACGAGCAGTACTTC
CASSASQSYEQYF
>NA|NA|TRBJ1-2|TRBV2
TGTGCCAGCAGTGTAGACCAGGGTTTCTATGGCTACACCTTC
CASSVDQGFYGYTF
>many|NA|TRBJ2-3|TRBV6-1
TGTGCCAGCAGGAAGACGGTCGGAGATACGCAGTATTTT
CASRKTVGDTQYF
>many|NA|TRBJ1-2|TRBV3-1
TGTGCCAGCAGCCAAGATCGAATAAGGGGGGGAAGGTATGGCTACACCTTC
CASSQDRIRGGRYGYTF
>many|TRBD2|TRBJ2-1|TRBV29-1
TGCAGCGTTCTAGGGACTAGCGGTTACAATGAGCAGTTCTTC
CSVLGTSGYNEQFF
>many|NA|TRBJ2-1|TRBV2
TGTGCCAGCAGTGGGCGGGACTTAGCGGTTGTTTGGGGGCAGTTCTTC
CASSGRDLAVVWGQFF
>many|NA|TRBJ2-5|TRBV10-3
TGTGCCATCAGTGAGCAGGGTCGAGCGAGAGGCCCAATGGAGACCCAGTACTTC
CAISEQGRARGPMETQYF
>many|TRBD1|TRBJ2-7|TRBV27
TGTGCCAGCAGTAAACCGGGACAGGGGACCTACGAGCAGTACTTC
CASSKPGQGTYEQYF
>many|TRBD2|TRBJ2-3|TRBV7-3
TGTGCCAGCAGCCAGAGCGGGGGGGGTACAGATACGCAGTATTTT
CASSQSGGGTDTQYF
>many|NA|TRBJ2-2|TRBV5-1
TGCGCCAGCAGCCCGGGATTTAACACCGGGGAGCTGTTTTTT
CASSPGFNTGELFF
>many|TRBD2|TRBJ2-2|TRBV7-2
TGTGCCGAGGGGGTTAGCGGGAGAACCGGGGAGCTGTTTTTT
CAEGVSGRTGELFF
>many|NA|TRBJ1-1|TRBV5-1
TGCGCCAGCAGCTTGGAAGGGCTCCCGAACACTGAAGCTTTCTTT
CASSLEGLPNTEAFF
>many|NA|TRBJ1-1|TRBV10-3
TGTGCCGCCAGGGATAGGGACACTGAAGCTTTCTTT
CAARDRDTEAFF
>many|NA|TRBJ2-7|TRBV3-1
TGTGCCAGCAGCCAGGCACCGGGGACGTACGAGCAGTACTTC
CASSQAPGTYEQYF
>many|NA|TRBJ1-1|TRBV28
TGTGCCAGCAGTTTCGAGAGGTACACTGAAGCTTTCTTT
CASSFERYTEAFF
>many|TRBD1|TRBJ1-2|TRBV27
TGTGCCAGCAAGACCCTCGGGACAGGCGATACTAACTATGGCTACACCTTC
CASKTLGTGDTNYGYTF
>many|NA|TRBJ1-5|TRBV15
TGTGCCACCAGCAGAGATCCAACAGGGAGCAATCAGCCCCAGCATTTT
CATSRDPTGSNQPQHF
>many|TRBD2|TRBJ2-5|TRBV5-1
TGCGCCAGCAGCTTGATGCGGGGGGGAGAGACCCAGTACTTC
CASSLMRGGETQYF
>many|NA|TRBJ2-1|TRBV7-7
TGTGCTAGCAGCCTAGGGCCGGACAAATCCTATTACAATGAGCAGTTCTTC
CASSLGPDKSYYNEQFF
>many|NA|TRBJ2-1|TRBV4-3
TGCGCCAGCAGCCAAGTAACCGGGTCCTACAATGAGCAGTTCTTC
CASSQVTGSYNEQFF
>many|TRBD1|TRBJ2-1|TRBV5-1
TGCGCCAGCAGCTTTAGGGGGCATGAGCAGTTCTTC
CASSFRGHEQFF